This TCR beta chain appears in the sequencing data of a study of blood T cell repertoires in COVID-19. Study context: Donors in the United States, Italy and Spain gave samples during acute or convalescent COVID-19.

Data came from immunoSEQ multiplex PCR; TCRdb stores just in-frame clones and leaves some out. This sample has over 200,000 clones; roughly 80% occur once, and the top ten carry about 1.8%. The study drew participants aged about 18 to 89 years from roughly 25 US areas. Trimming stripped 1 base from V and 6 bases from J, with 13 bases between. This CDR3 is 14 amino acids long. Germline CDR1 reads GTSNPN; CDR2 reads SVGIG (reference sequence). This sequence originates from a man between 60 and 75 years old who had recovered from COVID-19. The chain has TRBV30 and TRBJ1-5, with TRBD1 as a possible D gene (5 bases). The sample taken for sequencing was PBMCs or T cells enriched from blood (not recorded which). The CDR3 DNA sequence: TGTGCCTGGAGTGGATCGGGGGGAGGTCAGCCCCAGCATTTT. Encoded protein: CAWSGSGGGQPQHF.